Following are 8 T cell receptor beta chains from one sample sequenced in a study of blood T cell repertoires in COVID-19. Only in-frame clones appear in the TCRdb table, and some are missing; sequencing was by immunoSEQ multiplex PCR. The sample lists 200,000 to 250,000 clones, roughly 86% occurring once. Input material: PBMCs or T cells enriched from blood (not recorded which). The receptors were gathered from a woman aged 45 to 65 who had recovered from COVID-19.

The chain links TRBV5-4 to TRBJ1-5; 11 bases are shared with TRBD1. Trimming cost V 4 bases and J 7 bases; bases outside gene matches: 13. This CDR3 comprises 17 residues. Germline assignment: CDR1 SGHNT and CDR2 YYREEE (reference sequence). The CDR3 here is CASSRWTGGVGGQPQHF. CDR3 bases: TGTGCCAGCAGCCGGTGGACAGGGGGCGTGGGGGGCCAGCCCCAGCATTTT.

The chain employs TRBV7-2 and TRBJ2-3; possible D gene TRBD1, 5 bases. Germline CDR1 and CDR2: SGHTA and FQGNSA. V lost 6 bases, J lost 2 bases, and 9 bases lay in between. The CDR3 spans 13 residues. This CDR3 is CASSRQPTDTQYF. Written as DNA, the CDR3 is TGTGCCAGCAGTAGACAGCCCACAGATACGCAGTATTTT.

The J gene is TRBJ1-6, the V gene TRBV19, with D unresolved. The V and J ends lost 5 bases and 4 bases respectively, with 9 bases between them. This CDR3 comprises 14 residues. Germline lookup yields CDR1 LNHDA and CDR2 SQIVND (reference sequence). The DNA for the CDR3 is TGTGCCAGTAGTGTCCGGGAATATAATTCACCCCTCCACTTT. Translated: CASSVREYNSPLHF.

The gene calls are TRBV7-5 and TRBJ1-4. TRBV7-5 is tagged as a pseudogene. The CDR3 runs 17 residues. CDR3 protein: CARSPYALGSTNEKLFF. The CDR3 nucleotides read TGTGCCAGAAGCCCGTATGCGCTCGGGAGCACTAATGAAAAACTGTTTTTT.

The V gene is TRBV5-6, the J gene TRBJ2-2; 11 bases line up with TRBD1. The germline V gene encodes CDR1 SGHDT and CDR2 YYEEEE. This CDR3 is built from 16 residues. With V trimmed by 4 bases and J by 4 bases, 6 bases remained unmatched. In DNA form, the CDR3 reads TGTGCCAGCAGCCTGGACAGGGGGCAGTTCACCGGGGAGCTGTTTTTT. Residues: CASSLDRGQFTGELFF.

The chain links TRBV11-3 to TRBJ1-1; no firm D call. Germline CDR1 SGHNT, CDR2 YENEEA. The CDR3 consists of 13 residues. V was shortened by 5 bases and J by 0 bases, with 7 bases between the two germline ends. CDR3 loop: CASSQLMNTEAFF. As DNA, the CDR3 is TGTGCCAGCAGCCAACTAATGAACACTGAAGCTTTCTTT.

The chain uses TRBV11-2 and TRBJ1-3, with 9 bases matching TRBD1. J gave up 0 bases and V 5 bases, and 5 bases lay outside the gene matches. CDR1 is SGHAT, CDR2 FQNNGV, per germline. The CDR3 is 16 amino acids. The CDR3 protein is CASSPMTGGSGNTIYF. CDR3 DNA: TGTGCCAGCAGCCCGATGACAGGGGGCTCTGGAAACACCATATATTTT. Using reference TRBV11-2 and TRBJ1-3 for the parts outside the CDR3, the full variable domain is EAGVAQSPRYKIIEKRQSVAFWCNPISGHATLYWYQQILGQGPKLLIQFQNNGVVDDSQLPKDRFSAERLKGVDSTLKIQPAKLEDSAVYLCASSPMTGGSGNTIYFGEGSWLTVV.

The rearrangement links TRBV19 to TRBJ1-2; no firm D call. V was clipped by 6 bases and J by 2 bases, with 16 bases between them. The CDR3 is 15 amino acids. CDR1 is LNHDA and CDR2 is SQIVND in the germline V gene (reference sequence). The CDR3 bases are TGTGCCAGTAGACAATTGGAGGTTGCAAACTATGGCTACACCTTC. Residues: CASRQLEVANYGYTF.